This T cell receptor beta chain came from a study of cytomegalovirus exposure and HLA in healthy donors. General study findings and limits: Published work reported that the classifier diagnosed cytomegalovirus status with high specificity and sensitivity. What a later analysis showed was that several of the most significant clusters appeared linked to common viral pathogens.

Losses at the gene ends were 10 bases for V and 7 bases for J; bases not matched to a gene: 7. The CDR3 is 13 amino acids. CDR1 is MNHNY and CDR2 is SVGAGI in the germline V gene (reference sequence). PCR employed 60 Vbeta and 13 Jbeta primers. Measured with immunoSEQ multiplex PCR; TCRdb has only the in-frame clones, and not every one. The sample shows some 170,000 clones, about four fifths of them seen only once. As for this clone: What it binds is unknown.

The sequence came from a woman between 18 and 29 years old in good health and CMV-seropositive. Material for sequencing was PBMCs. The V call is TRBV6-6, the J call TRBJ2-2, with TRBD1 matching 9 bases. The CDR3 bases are TGTGCCATCCGACAGGGGGGTAACGGGGAGCTGTTTTTT. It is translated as CAIRQGGNGELFF.